Listed below are T cell receptor beta chains from one sample, sequenced in a study of T-cell reconstitution after alpha-beta-depleted transplantation in children. MiXCR, applied by TCRdb to the PCR reads, yields one record per CDR3 protein. The table shows 200,000 or so distinct CDR3 sequences, with approximately 6.9% occurring only once. Sequenced material: PBMCs, taken before TCRalphabeta/CD19-depleted stem cell transplant. The receptors originated from a boy aged 2 to 10 with acute lymphoblastic leukemia, due to receive a stem cell transplant. CDR3s include the opening cysteine and the closing phenylalanine or tryptophan. The D gene is left open where the match is weak. A row's size may be missing; if present it is once, few, many or a size class.

V: TRBV7-2; size: many; D: TRBD2; J: TRBJ2-3; CDR3: CASSSGLAGNTDTQYF
V: TRBV20-1; size: many; D: TRBD2; J: TRBJ2-3; CDR3: CSARVGLAGFTDTQYF
V: TRBV7-9; size: NA; D: NA; J: TRBJ2-7; CDR3: CAMGPEPEYEQYF
V: TRBV4-3; size: many; D: TRBD2; J: TRBJ2-2; CDR3: CASSQTSGRATGELFF
V: TRBV12-3/TRBV12-4; size: many; D: NA; J: TRBJ2-7; CDR3: CASSLISSYEQYF
V: TRBV12-3/TRBV12-4; size: many; D: TRBD2; J: TRBJ2-3; CDR3: CASSPRLRLATDTQYF
V: TRBV20-1; size: many; D: TRBD2; J: TRBJ2-5; CDR3: CSAGRTSGGLIQETQYF
V: TRBV4-3; size: many; D: NA; J: TRBJ2-1; CDR3: CASSQEPNYNEQFF
V: TRBV20-1; size: NA; D: TRBD2; J: TRBJ2-5; CDR3: CSARDPTTSGVQETQYF
V: TRBV20-1; size: few; D: TRBD2; J: TRBJ2-7; CDR3: CSARDRRGTSGFEQYF
V: TRBV5-5; size: many; D: NA; J: TRBJ2-7; CDR3: CASSLIGQQGEQYF
V: TRBV28; size: many; D: TRBD1; J: TRBJ1-2; CDR3: CASSPKTGGVGYTF
V: TRBV10-2; size: many; D: TRBD1; J: TRBJ1-5; CDR3: CASSESDRAQPQHF
V: TRBV20-1; size: many; D: TRBD2; J: TRBJ2-3; CDR3: CSAILRGGRTDTQYF
V: TRBV19; size: NA; D: NA; J: TRBJ2-2; CDR3: CASSTDTGELFF
V: TRBV7-2; size: NA; D: NA; J: TRBJ1-2; CDR3: CASIRGGGNGYTF
V: TRBV11-2; size: many; D: TRBD1; J: TRBJ2-7; CDR3: CASSPRTGAYEQYF